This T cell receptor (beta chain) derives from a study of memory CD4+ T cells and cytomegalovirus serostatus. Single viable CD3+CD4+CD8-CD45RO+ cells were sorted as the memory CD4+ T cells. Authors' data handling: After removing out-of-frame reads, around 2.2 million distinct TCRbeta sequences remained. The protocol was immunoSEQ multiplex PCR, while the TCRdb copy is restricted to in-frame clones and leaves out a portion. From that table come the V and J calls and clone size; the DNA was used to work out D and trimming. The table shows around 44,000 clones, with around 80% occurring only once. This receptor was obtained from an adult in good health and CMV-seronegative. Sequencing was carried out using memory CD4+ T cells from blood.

Here the CDR3 DNA reads TGTGCCAGCCAGCTAGCGGAGGCCTACGAGCAGTACTTC. This encodes CASQLAEAYEQYF. The chain couples TRBV7-2 to TRBJ2-7, with TRBD2 matching 7 bases. From germline, CDR1 is SGHTA and CDR2 FQGNSA. Unmatched junction bases numbered 6, after V lost 8 bases and J lost 2 bases. CDR3 length equals 13 residues.